This TCR beta chain was captured by sequencing in a study of shared clonotypes between healthy human individuals. Naive CD8 populations comprised CD45RO-negative cells positively selected for CCR7, excluding terminally differentiated effector memory CD45RA+ cells. Points from the study as a whole: It was the few donors that limited the genetic and exposure-history diversity represented. Researchers sampled blood only, noting tissue repertoires likely differ.

Regarding this clone: What it binds is not known.

The length of the CDR3 is 14 residues. Germline CDR1 and CDR2: SGHAT and FQNNGV. J was trimmed by 6 bases and V by 0 bases; bases with no gene match: 2. Deep was the level at which the assay was run. TCRdb's table, derived via immunoSEQ multiplex PCR, lists solely in-frame clones and lacks some. The data show millions of clones, over 85% seen once. The sequence was obtained from a man between 18 and 35 years old in good health. J is TRBJ1-5 and V is TRBV11-2; 7 bases agree with TRBD1. The specimen sequenced was naive CD8+ T cells sorted from blood. The CDR3 bases are TGTGCCAGCAGCTTAGATCAGGGGGTTCAGCCCCAGCATTTT. This codes for CASSLDQGVQPQHF.